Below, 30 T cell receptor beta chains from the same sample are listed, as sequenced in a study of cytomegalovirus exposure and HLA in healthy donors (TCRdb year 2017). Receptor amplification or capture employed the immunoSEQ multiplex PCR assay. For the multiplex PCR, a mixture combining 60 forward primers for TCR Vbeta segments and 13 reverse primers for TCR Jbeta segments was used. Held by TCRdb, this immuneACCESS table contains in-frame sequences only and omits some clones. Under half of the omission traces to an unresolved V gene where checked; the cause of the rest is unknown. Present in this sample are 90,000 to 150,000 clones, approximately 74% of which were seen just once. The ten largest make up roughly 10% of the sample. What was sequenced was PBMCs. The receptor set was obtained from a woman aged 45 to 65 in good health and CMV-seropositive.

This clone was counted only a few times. CDR3 coding DNA: TGTGCCAGCAGTGATGTAGAAGGGGGTCACACAGATACGCAGTATTTT. This gives the protein CASSDVEGGHTDTQYF. The V call is TRBV6-1, the J call TRBJ2-3, with D perhaps TRBD1 (6 bases). The length of the CDR3 is 16 residues. Per germline, CDR1 MNHNS and CDR2 SASEGT. Trimming stripped 3 bases from V and 2 bases from J, with 15 bases between.

Here the CDR3 reads CASTLGLAGNSGANVLTF. CDR3 nucleotides: TGTGCCAGCACCCTAGGACTAGCGGGTAACTCTGGGGCCAACGTCCTGACTTTC. The genes are TRBV7-9 and TRBJ2-6; TRBD2 aligns across 11 bases. V trimming: 7 bases; J trimming: 0 bases; junction bases outside the gene matches: 8. Germline V gene data show CDR1 as SEHNR and CDR2 as FQNEAQ (reference sequence). CDR3 length: 18 residues. Supplemented by reference TRBV7-9 and TRBJ2-6, the full variable domain reads DTGVSQNPRHKITKRGQNVTFRCDPISEHNRLYWYRQTLGQGPEFLTYFQNEAQLEKSRLLSDRFSAERPKGSFSTLEIQRTEQGDSAMYLCASTLGLAGNSGANVLTFGAGSRLTVL.

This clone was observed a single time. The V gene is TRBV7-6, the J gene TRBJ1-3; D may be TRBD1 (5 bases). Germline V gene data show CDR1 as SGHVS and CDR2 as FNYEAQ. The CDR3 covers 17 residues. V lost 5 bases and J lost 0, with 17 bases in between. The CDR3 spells CASSPRAGFLSGNTIYF. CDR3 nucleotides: TGTGCCAGCAGCCCCAGGGCAGGCTTCCTCTCTGGAAACACCATATATTTT.

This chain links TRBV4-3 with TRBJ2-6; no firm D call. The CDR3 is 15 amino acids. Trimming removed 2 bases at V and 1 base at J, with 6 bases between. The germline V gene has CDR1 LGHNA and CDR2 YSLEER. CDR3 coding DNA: TGCGCCAGCAGCCAATCGGGTTCTGGGGCCAACGTCCTGACTTTC. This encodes CASSQSGSGANVLTF.

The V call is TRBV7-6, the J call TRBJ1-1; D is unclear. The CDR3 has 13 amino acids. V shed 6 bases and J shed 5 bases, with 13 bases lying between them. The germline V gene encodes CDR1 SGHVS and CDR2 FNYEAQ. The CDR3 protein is CASRISSGTEAFF. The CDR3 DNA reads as TGTGCCAGCAGAATATCGTCGGGTACTGAAGCTTTCTTT.

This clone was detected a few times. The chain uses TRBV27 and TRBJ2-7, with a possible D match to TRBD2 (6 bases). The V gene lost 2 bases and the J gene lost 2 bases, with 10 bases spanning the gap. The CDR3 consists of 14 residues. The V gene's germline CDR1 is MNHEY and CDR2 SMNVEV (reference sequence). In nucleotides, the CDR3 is TGTGCCAGCAGTTTACTACGGGAGCCCTACGAGCAGTACTTC. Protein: CASSLLREPYEQYF.

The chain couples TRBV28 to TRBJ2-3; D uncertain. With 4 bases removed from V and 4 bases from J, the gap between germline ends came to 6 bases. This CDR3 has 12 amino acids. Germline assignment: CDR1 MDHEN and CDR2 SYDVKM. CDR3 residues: CASSSQSDTQYF. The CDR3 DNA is TGTGCCAGCAGTTCACAATCAGATACGCAGTATTTT.

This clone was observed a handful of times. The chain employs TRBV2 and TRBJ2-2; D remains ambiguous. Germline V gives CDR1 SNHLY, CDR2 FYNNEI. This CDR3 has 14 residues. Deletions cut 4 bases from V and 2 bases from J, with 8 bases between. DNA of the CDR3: TGTGCCAGCAGTGGACTTATTAACACCGGGGAGCTGTTTTTT. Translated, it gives CASSGLINTGELFF.

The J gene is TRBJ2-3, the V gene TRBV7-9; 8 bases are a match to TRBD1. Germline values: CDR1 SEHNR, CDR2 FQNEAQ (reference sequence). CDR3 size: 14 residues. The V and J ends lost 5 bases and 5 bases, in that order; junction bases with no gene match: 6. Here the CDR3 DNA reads TGTGCCAGCAGCCCGGGGACAGGAGAAGATACGCAGTATTTT. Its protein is CASSPGTGEDTQYF.

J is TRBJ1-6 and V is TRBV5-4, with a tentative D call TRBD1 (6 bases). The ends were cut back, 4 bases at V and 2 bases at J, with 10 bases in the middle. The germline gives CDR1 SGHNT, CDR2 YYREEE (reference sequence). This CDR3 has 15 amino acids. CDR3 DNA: TGTGCCAGCAGCACTGACAGGACCTATAATTCACCCCTCCACTTT. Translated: CASSTDRTYNSPLHF.

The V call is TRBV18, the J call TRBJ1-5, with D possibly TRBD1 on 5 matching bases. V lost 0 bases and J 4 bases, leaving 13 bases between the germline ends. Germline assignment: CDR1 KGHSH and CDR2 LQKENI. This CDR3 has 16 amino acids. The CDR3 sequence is CASSPPGAVQNQPQHF. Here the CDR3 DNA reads TGTGCCAGCTCACCACCTGGGGCAGTTCAAAATCAGCCCCAGCATTTT.

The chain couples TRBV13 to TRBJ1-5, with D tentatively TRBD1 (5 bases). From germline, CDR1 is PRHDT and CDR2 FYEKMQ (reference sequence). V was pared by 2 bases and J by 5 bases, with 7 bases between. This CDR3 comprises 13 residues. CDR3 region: CASSLQQDQPQHF. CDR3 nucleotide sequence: TGTGCCAGCAGCTTACAACAGGATCAGCCCCAGCATTTT. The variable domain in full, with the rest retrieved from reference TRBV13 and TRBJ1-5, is AAGVIQSPRHLIKEKRETATLKCYPIPRHDTVYWYQQGPGQDPQFLISFYEKMQSDKGSIPDRFSAQQFSDYHSELNMSSLELGDSALYFCASSLQQDQPQHFGDGTRLSIL.

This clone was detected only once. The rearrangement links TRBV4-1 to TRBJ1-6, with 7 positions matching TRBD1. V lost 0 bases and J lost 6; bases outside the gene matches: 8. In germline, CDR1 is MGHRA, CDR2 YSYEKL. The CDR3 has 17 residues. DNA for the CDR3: TGCGCCAGCAGCCAAGATAGGGACAGCGCTTTTAATTCACCCCTCCACTTT. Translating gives CASSQDRDSAFNSPLHF.

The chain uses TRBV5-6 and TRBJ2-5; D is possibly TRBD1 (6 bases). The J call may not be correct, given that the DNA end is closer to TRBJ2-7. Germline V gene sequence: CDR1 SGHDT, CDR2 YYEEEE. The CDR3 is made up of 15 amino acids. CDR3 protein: CASSLFRGPPYEQYF. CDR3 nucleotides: TGTGCCAGCAGCTTGTTCAGGGGACCCCCCTACGAGCAGTACTTC.

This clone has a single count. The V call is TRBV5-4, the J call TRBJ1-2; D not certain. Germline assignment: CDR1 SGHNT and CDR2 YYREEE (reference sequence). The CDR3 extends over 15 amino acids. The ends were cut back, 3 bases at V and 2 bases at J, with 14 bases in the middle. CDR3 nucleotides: TGTGCCAGCAGCTCGGAGGCAGGAACCAACTATGGCTACACCTTC. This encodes CASSSEAGTNYGYTF.

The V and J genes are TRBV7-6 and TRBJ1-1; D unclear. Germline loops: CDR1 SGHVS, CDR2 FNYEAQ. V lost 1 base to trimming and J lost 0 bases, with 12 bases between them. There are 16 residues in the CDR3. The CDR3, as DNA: TGTGCCAGCAGCTTAGAGGGAGTGACTATGAACACTGAAGCTTTCTTT. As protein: CASSLEGVTMNTEAFF.

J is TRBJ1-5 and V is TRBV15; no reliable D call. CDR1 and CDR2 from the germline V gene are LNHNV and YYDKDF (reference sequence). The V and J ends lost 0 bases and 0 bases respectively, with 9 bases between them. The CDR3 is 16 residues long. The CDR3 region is CATSRDWADSNQPQHF. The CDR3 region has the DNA TGTGCCACCAGCAGAGATTGGGCAGATAGCAATCAGCCCCAGCATTTT.

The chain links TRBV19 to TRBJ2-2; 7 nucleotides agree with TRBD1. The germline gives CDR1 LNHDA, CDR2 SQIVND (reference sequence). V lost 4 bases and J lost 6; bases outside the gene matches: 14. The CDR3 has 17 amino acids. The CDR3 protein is CASSTGTGTVNPGELFF. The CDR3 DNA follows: TGTGCCAGTAGTACGGGGACCGGGACAGTAAATCCCGGGGAGCTGTTTTTT.

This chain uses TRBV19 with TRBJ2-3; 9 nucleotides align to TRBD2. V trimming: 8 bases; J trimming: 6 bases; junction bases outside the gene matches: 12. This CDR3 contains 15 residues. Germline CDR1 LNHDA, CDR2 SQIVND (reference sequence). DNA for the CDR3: TGTGCCAGTGTAGCGGGAGTAGGAAGGTCCGATACGCAGTATTTT. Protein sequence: CASVAGVGRSDTQYF. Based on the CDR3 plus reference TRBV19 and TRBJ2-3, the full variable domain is DGGITQSPKYLFRKEGQNVTLSCEQNLNHDAMYWYRQDPGQGLRLIYYSQIVNDFQKGDIAEGYSVSREKKESFPLTVTSAQKNPTAFYLCASVAGVGRSDTQYFGPGTRLTVL.

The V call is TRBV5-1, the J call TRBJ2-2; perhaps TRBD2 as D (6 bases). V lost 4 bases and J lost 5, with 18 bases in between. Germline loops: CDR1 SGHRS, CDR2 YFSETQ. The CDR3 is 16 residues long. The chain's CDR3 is CASSISAGRGTGELFF. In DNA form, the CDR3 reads TGCGCCAGCAGCATCTCAGCGGGTAGGGGTACCGGGGAGCTGTTTTTT.

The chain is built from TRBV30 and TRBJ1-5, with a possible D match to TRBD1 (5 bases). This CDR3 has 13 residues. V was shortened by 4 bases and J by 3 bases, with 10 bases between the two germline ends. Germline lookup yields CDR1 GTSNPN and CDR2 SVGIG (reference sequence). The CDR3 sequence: CAWTGSDNQPQHF. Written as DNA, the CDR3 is TGTGCCTGGACAGGGTCCGACAATCAGCCCCAGCATTTT.

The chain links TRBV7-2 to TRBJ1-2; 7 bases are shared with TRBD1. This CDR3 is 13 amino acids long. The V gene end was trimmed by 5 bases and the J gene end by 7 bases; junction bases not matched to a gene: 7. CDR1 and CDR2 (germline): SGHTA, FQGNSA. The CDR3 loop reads CASSPGNRGGYTF. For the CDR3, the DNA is TGTGCCAGCAGCCCCGGGAACAGGGGTGGCTACACCTTC.

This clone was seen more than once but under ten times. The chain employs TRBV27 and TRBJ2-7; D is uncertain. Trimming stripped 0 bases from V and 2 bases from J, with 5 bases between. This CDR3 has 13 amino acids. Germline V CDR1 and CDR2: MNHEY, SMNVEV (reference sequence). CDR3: CASSLSSTYEQYF. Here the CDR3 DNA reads TGTGCCAGCAGTTTATCGAGCACCTACGAGCAGTACTTC.

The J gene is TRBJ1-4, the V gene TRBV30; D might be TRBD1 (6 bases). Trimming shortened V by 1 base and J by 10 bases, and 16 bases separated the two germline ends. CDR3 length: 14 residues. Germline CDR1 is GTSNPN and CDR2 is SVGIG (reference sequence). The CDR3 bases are TGTGCCTGGAGTGCTGGGACAACAGGAGGAAAACTGTTTTTT. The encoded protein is CAWSAGTTGGKLFF.

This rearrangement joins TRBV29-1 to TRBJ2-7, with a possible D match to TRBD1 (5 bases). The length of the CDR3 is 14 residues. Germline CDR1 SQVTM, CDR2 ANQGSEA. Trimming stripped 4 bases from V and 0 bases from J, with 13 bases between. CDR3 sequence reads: CSVVDNRLSYEQYF. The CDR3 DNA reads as TGCAGCGTTGTGGACAACCGACTCTCCTACGAGCAGTACTTC.

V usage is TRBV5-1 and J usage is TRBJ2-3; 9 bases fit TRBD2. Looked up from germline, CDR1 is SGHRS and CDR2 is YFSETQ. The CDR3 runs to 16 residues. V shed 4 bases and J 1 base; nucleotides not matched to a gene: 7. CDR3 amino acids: CASSALAGSGTDTQYF. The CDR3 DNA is TGCGCCAGCAGCGCCCTAGCGGGATCGGGCACAGATACGCAGTATTTT.

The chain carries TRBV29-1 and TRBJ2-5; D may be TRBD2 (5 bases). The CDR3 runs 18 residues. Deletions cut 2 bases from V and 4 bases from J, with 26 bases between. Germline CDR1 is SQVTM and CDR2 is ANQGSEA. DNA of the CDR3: TGCAGCGTTGAAAGGCAGGACTTCGCTAGCCCCGGTACAGAGACCCAGTACTTC. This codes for CSVERQDFASPGTETQYF.

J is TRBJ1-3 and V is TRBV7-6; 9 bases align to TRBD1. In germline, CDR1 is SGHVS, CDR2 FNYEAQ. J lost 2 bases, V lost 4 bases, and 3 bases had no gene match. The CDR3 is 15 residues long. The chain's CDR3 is CASSSRTGAGNTIYF. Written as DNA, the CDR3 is TGTGCCAGCAGCTCGCGGACAGGGGCTGGAAACACCATATATTTT.

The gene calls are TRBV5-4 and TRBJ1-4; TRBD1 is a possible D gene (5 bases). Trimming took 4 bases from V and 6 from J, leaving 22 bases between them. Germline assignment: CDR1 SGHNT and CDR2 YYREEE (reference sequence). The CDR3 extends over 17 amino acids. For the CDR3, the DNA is TGTGCCAGCAGCAAAGGGGCAGGGTTGGGATTTGATGAAAAACTGTTTTTT. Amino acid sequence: CASSKGAGLGFDEKLFF.

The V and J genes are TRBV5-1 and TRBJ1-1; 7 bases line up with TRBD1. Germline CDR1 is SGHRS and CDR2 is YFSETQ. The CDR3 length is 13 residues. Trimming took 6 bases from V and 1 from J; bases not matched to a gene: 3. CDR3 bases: TGCGCCAGCAAAAGGACAGGGAACACTGAAGCTTTCTTT. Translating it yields CASKRTGNTEAFF.